This T cell receptor (beta chain) came from a study of Graves' ophthalmopathy and Graves' hyperthyroidism. TCR beta CDR3 amplification used RNA transcripts. First-round RT-PCR employed HTBI primers, with a second-round multiplex PCR after it. MiXCR, applied by TCRdb to the multiplex PCR reads, yields one record per CDR3 protein. The table has 900,000 to 1,200,000 distinct CDR3 sequences, about two fifths seen once; the top ten hold approximately 10%. This CDR3 comprises 14 residues. Trimming took off 2 bases at V and 6 bases at J, with 14 bases between the two ends. From germline, CDR1 is SEHNR and CDR2 FQNEAQ (reference sequence). This clonotype was picked up many times. Included hyperthyroidism patients were aged 18 to 65 and newly diagnosed (under 2 months' duration). In this cohort, patients with other autoimmune diseases, uncontrolled infections, pregnancy or lactation were excluded.

Specimen: peripheral blood or thyroid tissue (not recorded which). The TCR comes from an adult man with Graves' hyperthyroidism. V gene TRBV7-9 combines with J gene TRBJ2-7; the D gene is possibly TRBD2 (6 bases). The CDR3 reads CASSLPGSAGEQYF. The CDR3, as DNA: TGTGCCAGCAGCTTACCGGGATCAGCGGGCGAGCAGTACTTC.